This passage covers 23 T cell receptor beta chains from one sample sequenced in a study of shared clonotypes between healthy human individuals. Naive CD8 cells lacked CD45RO, underwent positive selection for CCR7 and left out terminally differentiated effector memory CD45RA+ cells. The assay was immunoSEQ multiplex PCR, and TCRdb's table has in-frame clones only and misses some. The top ten hold approximately 1.7% of the sample, which has about 2.1 million clones, about 94% seen once. The sample comprised naive CD8+ T cells from PBMCs. These receptors came from a young man in good health. Some clones in this sample may be carry-over from other donors' samples.

The chain joins TRBV10-3 to TRBJ2-2, with TRBD1 matching 9 bases. There are 15 residues in the CDR3. V shed 5 bases and J 4 bases; nucleotides not matched to a gene: 5. Germline CDR1 is ENHRY and CDR2 is SYGVKD. DNA for the CDR3: TGTGCCATCAGTAAGTTGGACAGGGGCACCGGGGAGCTGTTTTTT. This encodes CAISKLDRGTGELFF.

The rearrangement joins TRBV2 to TRBJ2-7; TRBD1 aligns across 7 bases. Trimming took 7 bases from V and 3 from J; bases not matched to a gene: 3. CDR3 size: 12 residues. Germline V gives CDR1 SNHLY, CDR2 FYNNEI. DNA for the CDR3: TGTGCCAGCATGGCAGGGGGCTACGAGCAGTACTTC. Protein sequence: CASMAGGYEQYF.

V usage is TRBV10-2 and J usage is TRBJ2-3; 7 bases are shared with TRBD2. CDR3 length: 13 amino acids. V gave up 5 bases and J gave up 4 bases; unmatched junction bases: 3. CDR1 is WSHSY and CDR2 is SAAADI in the germline V gene. Written as DNA, the CDR3 is TGCGCCAGCAGTACGGGAGGTTCAGATACGCAGTATTTT. This encodes CASSTGGSDTQYF.

This rearrangement joins TRBV4-3 to TRBJ2-5; 9 nucleotides align to TRBD2. Judging by the DNA end, TRBJ2-7 fits better; the J call may be wrong. The length of the CDR3 is 15 residues. Germline V gives CDR1 LGHNA, CDR2 YSLEER. CDR3 amino acids: CASSQGYSGSYEQYF. The CDR3 region has the DNA TGCGCCAGCAGCCAAGGGTATAGCGGGAGTTACGAGCAGTACTTC.

The chain employs TRBV27 and TRBJ2-5; 12 bases align to TRBD2. This CDR3 is 18 amino acids long. V lost 1 base, J lost 3 bases, and 9 bases stayed unmatched. Germline lookup yields CDR1 MNHEY and CDR2 SMNVEV (reference sequence). CDR3 in DNA: TGTGCCAGCAGTTTATTGGGACTAGCGGGCTCCTCAAAAGAGACCCAGTACTTC. Residues: CASSLLGLAGSSKETQYF.

About this clone: Different DNA sequences within this sample yield the same CDR3. This chain links TRBV28 with TRBJ2-7; D unresolved. The CDR3 loop spans 11 amino acids. The V gene lost 5 bases and the J gene lost 4 bases, with 6 bases spanning the gap. CDR1 is MDHEN and CDR2 is SYDVKM in the germline V gene. The CDR3 reads CASSPLYEQYF. The CDR3 nucleotides are TGTGCCAGCAGTCCCCTTTACGAGCAGTACTTC. Full variable domain (missing parts from reference TRBV28 and TRBJ2-7): DVKVTQSSRYLVKRTGEKVFLECVQDMDHENMFWYRQDPGLGLRLIYFSYDVKMKEKGDIPEGYSVSREKKERFSLILESASTNQTSMYLCASSPLYEQYFGPGTRLTVT.

V and J are TRBV11-2 and TRBJ2-7; unclear D gene. The V gene lost 0 bases and the J gene lost 6 bases, with 6 bases spanning the gap. This CDR3 comprises 12 residues. The germline CDR1 and CDR2 sequences are SGHAT and FQNNGV. CDR3 loop: CASSLDIREQYF. Here the CDR3 DNA reads TGTGCCAGCAGCTTAGATATTCGCGAGCAGTACTTC.

The V gene is TRBV9, the J gene TRBJ2-1; the D is unclear. The CDR3 consists of 14 residues. V was pared by 3 bases and J by 5 bases, with 12 bases between. The germline V gene has CDR1 SGDLS and CDR2 YYNGEE. DNA for the CDR3: TGTGCCAGCAGCGAGAGGACGGCCGACAATGAGCAGTTCTTC. Its protein is CASSERTADNEQFF. The whole variable domain, remainder taken from reference TRBV9 and TRBJ2-1, is DSGVTQTPKHLITATGQRVTLRCSPRSGDLSVYWYQQSLDQGLQFLIQYYNGEERAKGNILERFSAQQFPDLHSELNLSSLELGDSALYFCASSERTADNEQFFGPGTRLTVL.

The chain is built from TRBV10-3 and TRBJ2-7; D remains ambiguous. CDR3 length equals 13 residues. With 11 bases removed from V and 1 base from J, the gap between germline ends came to 15 bases. The germline CDR1 and CDR2 sequences are ENHRY and SYGVKD. The CDR3 is CASTSSLSYEQYF. CDR3 DNA sequence: TGTGCCTCGACCTCGAGTTTGTCCTACGAGCAGTACTTC.

V and J are TRBV9 and TRBJ2-5; tentative D call: TRBD2 (5 bases). In germline, CDR1 is SGDLS, CDR2 YYNGEE. With 0 bases removed from V and 5 bases from J, the gap between germline ends came to 11 bases. This CDR3 spans 14 amino acids. Written as DNA, the CDR3 is TGTGCCAGCAGCGTAGTTGGAGGTGCGGAGACCCAGTACTTC. This gives the protein CASSVVGGAETQYF.

Only one count was recorded for this clone. The genes are TRBV15 and TRBJ2-7, with 9 positions matching TRBD1. Germline CDR1 reads LNHNV; CDR2 reads YYDKDF (reference sequence). The V gene end was trimmed by 3 bases and the J gene end by 1 base; junction bases not matched to a gene: 4. CDR3 length equals 15 residues. The DNA of the CDR3 is TGTGCCACCAGCAGCGGACAGGGGATATCCTACGAGCAGTACTTC. Translated, it gives CATSSGQGISYEQYF.

CDR3 bases: TGTGCCAGCAGTTCACCGACAGGGGGCGGGTATGGCTACACCTTC. Protein product: CASSSPTGGGYGYTF. V is TRBV27 and J is TRBJ1-2; 10 nucleotides line up with TRBD1. After removal of 4 bases from V and 5 bases from J, the junction contained 7 bases not matched to a gene. This CDR3 contains 15 residues. The V gene's germline CDR1 is MNHEY and CDR2 SMNVEV (reference sequence).

V gene TRBV19 combines with J gene TRBJ1-5; D gene unclear. Per the germline V gene, CDR1 is LNHDA and CDR2 is SQIVND (reference sequence). Deletions cut 5 bases from V and 1 base from J, with 9 bases between. The CDR3 runs to 14 residues. The CDR3 DNA sequence: TGTGCCAGTAGTGACACTCCAAGCAATCAGCCCCAGCATTTT. Amino acid sequence: CASSDTPSNQPQHF.

The chain recombines TRBV27 with TRBJ2-6; a weak D match, TRBD2 (6 bases). The CDR3 extends over 17 amino acids. Germline V lookup: CDR1 MNHEY, CDR2 SMNVEV (reference sequence). Trimming took 4 bases from V and 0 from J, leaving 13 bases between them. CDR3 in amino acids: CASSSGTSPSGANVLTF. CDR3 bases: TGTGCCAGCAGTTCGGGGACTTCCCCCTCTGGGGCCAACGTCCTGACTTTC.

This clone was detected once. This chain links TRBV28 with TRBJ2-7; the match to TRBD1 covers 8 bases. Germline CDR1 and CDR2: MDHEN and SYDVKM. The CDR3 runs 15 residues. Trimming took 3 bases from V and 5 from J; bases not matched to a gene: 9. CDR3 sequence reads: CASSFGPGGDHEQYF. CDR3 nucleotide sequence: TGTGCCAGCAGTTTTGGGCCAGGGGGCGACCACGAGCAGTACTTC.

V and J are TRBV29-1 and TRBJ2-5; tentatively, D is TRBD1 or TRBD2 (5 bases each). Deletions cut 8 bases from V and 1 base from J, with 23 bases between. The CDR3 has 16 amino acids. Germline V gene lookup returns CDR1 SQVTM and CDR2 ANQGSEA. The CDR3 is CSSKFGDGISQETQYF. CDR3 DNA sequence: TGCAGCTCAAAATTTGGGGACGGAATATCCCAAGAGACCCAGTACTTC.

V is TRBV7-6 and J is TRBJ2-7; TRBD2 aligns across 13 bases. Germline values: CDR1 SGHVS, CDR2 FNYEAQ. The CDR3 contains 16 residues. J lost 5 bases, V lost 5 bases, and 9 bases had no gene match. CDR3 sequence reads: CASSPGLAGDFDEQYF. CDR3 DNA sequence: TGTGCCAGCAGCCCCGGACTAGCGGGAGATTTCGACGAGCAGTACTTC.

The rearrangement links TRBV11-2 to TRBJ2-7; perhaps TRBD2 as D (5 bases). V was pared by 3 bases and J by 0 bases, with 9 bases between. Germline-derived CDR1 and CDR2 are SGHAT and FQNNGV. The CDR3 length is 14 residues. CDR3 coding DNA: TGTGCCAGCAGCTTTAGCGTAGGCTCCTACGAGCAGTACTTC. Its protein is CASSFSVGSYEQYF.

V is TRBV5-1 and J is TRBJ2-7; 15 bases are a match to TRBD2. The germline V gene has CDR1 SGHRS and CDR2 YFSETQ. This CDR3 has 16 amino acids. The J segment lost 4 bases and the V segment lost 5 bases, leaving 7 bases of the junction unmatched. CDR3 amino acids: CASRLGLAGGIYEQYF. The CDR3 nucleotides are TGCGCCAGCAGATTAGGACTAGCGGGAGGGATTTACGAGCAGTACTTC.

The gene calls are TRBV7-9 and TRBJ2-7; no firm D call. V was shortened by 4 bases and J by 5 bases, with 9 bases between the two germline ends. This CDR3 has 12 residues. Germline V CDR1 and CDR2: SEHNR, FQNEAQ (reference sequence). The CDR3 DNA reads as TGTGCCAGCAGCTCGACGGTGCACGAGCAGTACTTC. Residues: CASSSTVHEQYF.

The chain employs TRBV13 and TRBJ2-5, with 10 bases fitting TRBD1. Per the germline V gene, CDR1 is PRHDT and CDR2 is FYEKMQ (reference sequence). The CDR3 runs 14 residues. V trimming: 5 bases; J trimming: 9 bases; junction bases outside the gene matches: 9. Here the CDR3 reads CASSEGQGQAPQYF. DNA for the CDR3: TGTGCCAGCAGCGAGGGACAGGGGCAGGCGCCCCAGTACTTC.

The chain joins TRBV2 to TRBJ2-1, with 8 nucleotides matching TRBD2. Trimming took 7 bases from V and 1 from J; bases not matched to a gene: 9. The CDR3 runs to 16 residues. The V gene's germline CDR1 is SNHLY and CDR2 FYNNEI. CDR3 DNA sequence: TGTGCCAGCAAGAGTGGCGGCGGGAGGTCCTACAATGAGCAGTTCTTC. Translated, it gives CASKSGGGRSYNEQFF.

This chain uses TRBV27 with TRBJ1-1, with D maybe TRBD1 (5 bases). The CDR3 contains 15 residues. Looked up from germline, CDR1 is MNHEY and CDR2 is SMNVEV (reference sequence). Trimming stripped 5 bases from V and 1 base from J, with 14 bases between. Here the CDR3 reads CASSPIGTGNTEAFF. Written as DNA, the CDR3 is TGTGCCAGCAGTCCCATCGGGACGGGGAACACTGAAGCTTTCTTT.